The next 30 T cell receptor beta chains were all read from a single sample in a study of beta chain features in type 1 diabetes. Isolated RNA was reverse transcribed in full, so expressed TCRB transcripts were sequenced. The assay was immunoSEQ multiplex PCR, and TCRdb's table has in-frame clones only and misses some. The sample gives about 240,000 clones, about 30% of which show up once; 3.5% to 4.5% is in the top ten. The sequencing sample was made of central memory CD4+ T cells from blood. These receptors all come from a man aged 25-45 years in good health.

The sample holds a few counts of this clone. This rearrangement joins TRBV10-3 to TRBJ2-6; no definite D call. Germline values: CDR1 ENHRY, CDR2 SYGVKD. Trimming took off 8 bases at V and 13 bases at J, with 18 bases between the two ends. CDR3 length equals 13 residues. The chain's CDR3 is CAIHPTLDEVLTF. As DNA, the CDR3 is TGTGCCATCCACCCCACCTTAGACGAGGTCCTGACTTTC.

The V and J genes are TRBV5-6 and TRBJ2-3; 13 nucleotides align to TRBD2. CDR1 and CDR2 (germline): SGHDT, YYEEEE. This CDR3 region has 13 residues. After removal of 7 bases from V and 4 bases from J, the junction contained 0 bases not matched to a gene. Here the CDR3 reads CASGLAGADTQYF. CDR3 coding DNA: TGTGCCAGCGGACTAGCGGGAGCAGATACGCAGTATTTT.

Notes on this clone: Other DNA sequences from this sample encode an identical CDR3 as well. The chain uses TRBV29-1 and TRBJ2-1; 13 nucleotides agree with TRBD2. Germline values: CDR1 SQVTM, CDR2 ANQGSEA. Trimming cost V 6 bases and J 7 bases; bases outside gene matches: 6. The CDR3 runs 14 residues. CDR3 nucleotides: TGCAGCGTAGAGGGGACTAGCGGGGCGAATGAGCAGTTCTTC. Residues: CSVEGTSGANEQFF.

V usage is TRBV5-4 and J usage is TRBJ2-2; D is uncertain. The CDR3 runs to 15 residues. Per germline, CDR1 SGHNT and CDR2 YYREEE (reference sequence). Trimming shortened V by 0 bases and J by 2 bases, and 8 bases separated the two germline ends. CDR3 in DNA: TGTGCCAGCAGCTTGGCCGCCAGAAACACCGGGGAGCTGTTTTTT. Protein: CASSLAARNTGELFF.

Here the CDR3 reads CASSQGRQGENIQYF. CDR3 sequence (DNA): TGCGCCAGCAGCCAAGGCCGACAGGGGGAGAACATTCAGTACTTC. The chain carries TRBV4-3 and TRBJ2-4, with 9 bases lining up with TRBD1. Germline trimming cut 1 base from V and 7 bases from J; bases unmatched to any gene: 5. CDR3 size: 15 residues. CDR1 is LGHNA, CDR2 YSLEER, per germline.

This clone appeared a few times. The chain employs TRBV20-1 and TRBJ1-6; D uncertain. Trimming shortened V by 5 bases and J by 7 bases, and 3 bases separated the two germline ends. This CDR3 contains 10 residues. The germline V gene encodes CDR1 DFQATT and CDR2 SNEGSKA (reference sequence). CDR3 sequence (DNA): TGCAGTGCTGCCAATTCACCCCTCCACTTT. Amino acid sequence: CSAANSPLHF.

This clone was seen ten or more times. The chain links TRBV7-2 to TRBJ2-3, with 10 bases matching TRBD2. In germline, CDR1 is SGHTA, CDR2 FQGNSA. The CDR3 runs to 15 residues. Losses at the gene ends were 5 bases for V and 5 bases for J; bases not matched to a gene: 7. CDR3 sequence reads: CASSTSGGAQDTQYF. The CDR3 DNA sequence: TGTGCCAGCAGCACGAGCGGGGGGGCCCAAGATACGCAGTATTTT.

The gene calls are TRBV6-5 and TRBJ2-3; D not certain. The germline V gene encodes CDR1 MNHEY and CDR2 SVGAGI. The CDR3 covers 14 residues. Trimming removed 10 bases at V and 1 base at J, with 15 bases between. CDR3 DNA sequence: TGTGCCATCAGCCTATCTAGAGGCACAGATACGCAGTATTTT. It specifies CAISLSRGTDTQYF.

Points on this clone: Only one base separates this from a far larger clonotype, so it likely reflects a read error. The J gene is TRBJ2-7, the V gene TRBV4-3; D might be TRBD1 or TRBD2, each matching 5 bases. Trimming took 2 bases from V and 2 from J, leaving 10 bases between them. Germline V gene lookup returns CDR1 LGHNA and CDR2 YSLEER. The CDR3 totals 14 residues. The CDR3 DNA is TGCGCCAGCAGCCAATATATGGGACCCTACGAGCAGTACTTC. Translating gives CASSQYMGPYEQYF.

In its sample, this clone was seen a few times. This rearrangement joins TRBV14 to TRBJ2-7, with D uncertain. The CDR3 totals 11 residues. Trimming removed 2 bases at V and 6 bases at J, with 5 bases between. Germline V gene lookup returns CDR1 SGHDN and CDR2 FVKESK. The CDR3 DNA reads TGTGCCAGCAGCCAATTGGGCGAGCAGTACTTC. Its translation: CASSQLGEQYF.

V gene TRBV6-5 combines with J gene TRBJ2-5, with 11 bases aligning to TRBD1. The CDR3 runs 13 residues. Germline CDR1 reads MNHEY; CDR2 reads SVGAGI. Trimming cost V 6 bases and J 6 bases; bases outside gene matches: 3. CDR3 DNA sequence: TGTGCCAGCAGAATGGACAGGGGGCAGACCCAGTACTTC. Translating it yields CASRMDRGQTQYF.

This clone was recorded a few times. V and J are TRBV10-3 and TRBJ2-3, with D possibly being TRBD1 (6 bases). Deletions cut 2 bases from V and 2 bases from J, with 11 bases between. Germline V lookup: CDR1 ENHRY, CDR2 SYGVKD. The CDR3 is 15 amino acids. The CDR3 DNA is TGTGCCATCAGTGAGGCTGGGGGCTACACAGATACGCAGTATTTT. Translation gives CAISEAGGYTDTQYF.

The sample holds a few counts of this clone. The V call is TRBV18, the J call TRBJ2-1; D is undetermined. The CDR3 loop spans 13 amino acids. Germline assignment: CDR1 KGHSH and CDR2 LQKENI. V gave up 0 bases and J gave up 6 bases, with 6 bases separating them. The CDR3 DNA reads TGTGCCAGCTCACCACCGACGGGCAATGAGCAGTTCTTC. Translating it yields CASSPPTGNEQFF. The entire variable domain, with the rest obtained from reference TRBV18 and TRBJ2-1, is as follows: NAGVMQNPRHLVRRRGQEARLRCSPMKGHSHVYWYRQLPEEGLKFMVYLQKENIIDESGMPKERFSAEFPKEGPSILRIQQVVRGDSAAYFCASSPPTGNEQFFGPGTRLTVL.

The chain combines TRBV18 with TRBJ2-7; 8 bases match TRBD2. This CDR3 contains 14 residues. V was pared by 1 base and J by 4 bases, with 3 bases of the junction left unmatched. Germline CDR1 is KGHSH and CDR2 is LQKENI. CDR3 nucleotides: TGTGCCAGCTCACCACTGCGGGAGGCGTACGAGCAGTACTTC. Protein: CASSPLREAYEQYF.

The V and J genes are TRBV30 and TRBJ2-4; TRBD1 might be the D (5 bases). This CDR3 has 13 amino acids. V lost 5 bases and J 5 bases, leaving 13 bases between the germline ends. The germline CDR1 and CDR2 sequences are GTSNPN and SVGIG (reference sequence). The CDR3 nucleotides are TGTGCCTGGCTTGGACATCTACAAAACATTCAGTACTTC. Translation gives CAWLGHLQNIQYF.

The V call is TRBV10-3, the J call TRBJ2-7; TRBD2 might be the D (6 bases). Germline CDR1 ENHRY, CDR2 SYGVKD. The length of the CDR3 is 13 residues. V gave up 4 bases and J gave up 2 bases, with 9 bases separating them. CDR3 residues: CAISAGVPYEQYF. Written as DNA, the CDR3 is TGTGCCATCAGTGCGGGGGTGCCCTACGAGCAGTACTTC.

Only a few counts were recorded for this clone. DNA for the CDR3: TGCAGCGTTGAAGATCGGCGGGAGGGGTTATACAATGAGCAGTTCTTC. It codes for CSVEDRREGLYNEQFF. The genes are TRBV29-1 and TRBJ2-1, with 9 nucleotides matching TRBD2. The CDR3 loop spans 16 amino acids. Trimming removed 0 bases from V and 4 bases from J; junction bases left unmatched: 7. Per the germline V gene, CDR1 is SQVTM and CDR2 is ANQGSEA.

The V and J genes are TRBV2 and TRBJ2-5, with D possibly TRBD1 on 5 matching bases. Trimming stripped 4 bases from V and 3 bases from J, with 6 bases between. The CDR3 has 12 amino acids. Germline CDR1 is SNHLY and CDR2 is FYNNEI. CDR3 region: CASSATEETQYF. Written as DNA, the CDR3 is TGTGCCAGCAGTGCGACAGAAGAGACCCAGTACTTC.

A note on this clone: Germline is not matched at one junction end, which may reflect a read error. The CDR3 DNA follows: TGCGCCAGCAGCCGGGACAGAGCGGTAAAAATCTTC. Translating it yields CASSRDRAVKIF. The V call is TRBV5-1, the J call TRBJ2-1; 7 bases fit TRBD1. Germline CDR1 reads SGHRS; CDR2 reads YFSETQ. The CDR3 consists of 12 residues.

In this sample, this clone turned up a few times. The identical CDR3 is also encoded by other nucleotide sequences in the sample. The rearrangement uses TRBV29-1 and TRBJ1-2; D is ambiguous. The length of the CDR3 is 12 residues. V was trimmed by 1 base and J by 4 bases, leaving 7 bases between them. In germline, CDR1 is SQVTM, CDR2 ANQGSEA. CDR3: CSVEADSYGYTF. Here the CDR3 DNA reads TGCAGCGTTGAAGCGGATAGCTATGGCTACACCTTC.

This clone was detected many times. CDR3 DNA sequence: TGTGCCAGCAGTGTATACAATGAGCAGTTCTTC. It translates to CASSVYNEQFF. V and J are TRBV2 and TRBJ2-1, with no clear D. CDR1 and CDR2 (germline): SNHLY, FYNNEI. V lost 4 bases and J 4 bases, leaving 2 bases between the germline ends. This CDR3 region has 11 residues.

This clone was seen many times. The germline gene is not matched at one end of the junction; a read error may be the cause. The J gene is TRBJ2-4, the V gene TRBV5-4, with D perhaps assigned TRBD1 or TRBD2 (5 bases each). Germline lookup yields CDR1 SGHNT and CDR2 YYREEE (reference sequence). The CDR3 sequence is 16 residues long. The CDR3 loop reads CASSPGPEEAKNIQYF. CDR3 nucleotide sequence: TGTGCCAGCAGCCCAGGGCCCGAGGAGGCCAAGAACATTCAGTACTTC. Supplemented by reference TRBV5-4 and TRBJ2-4, the full variable domain reads ETGVTQSPTHLIKTRGQQVTLRCSSQSGHNTVSWYQQALGQGPQFIFQYYREEENGRGNFPPRFSGLQFPNYSSELNVNALELDDSALYLCASSPGPEEAKNIQYFGAGTRLSVL.

This clone has more than one count but fewer than ten. The chain joins TRBV29-1 to TRBJ1-1, with 7 bases aligning to TRBD1. The V and J ends lost 5 bases and 0 bases, in that order; junction bases with no gene match: 3. Germline V gene lookup returns CDR1 SQVTM and CDR2 ANQGSEA. The CDR3 runs to 13 residues. Here the CDR3 DNA reads TGCAGCGTTAGCACAGGGGTGAACACTGAAGCTTTCTTT. Its protein is CSVSTGVNTEAFF.

V usage is TRBV6-5 and J usage is TRBJ2-1; possibly TRBD1 or TRBD2 for D (5 bases each). In germline, CDR1 is MNHEY, CDR2 SVGAGI. The germline V and J ends were trimmed by 0 bases and 7 bases, with 10 bases remaining between them. The CDR3 loop spans 14 amino acids. CDR3 protein: CASSYSGTRNEQFF. DNA for the CDR3: TGTGCCAGCAGTTACTCTGGGACCCGAAATGAGCAGTTCTTC.

In this sample, this clone turned up a few times. The V gene is TRBV28, the J gene TRBJ1-1; D unresolved. CDR3 length: 14 residues. V lost 3 bases and J lost 1, with 9 bases in between. Germline lookup yields CDR1 MDHEN and CDR2 SYDVKM. For the CDR3, the DNA is TGTGCCAGCAGTTTGCGGACGCGGAACACTGAAGCTTTCTTT. Protein: CASSLRTRNTEAFF.

The chain combines TRBV19 with TRBJ1-3; D gene uncertain. The CDR3 contains 14 residues. Trimming pared 6 bases from V and 0 bases from J, leaving 9 bases between. Germline V CDR1 and CDR2: LNHDA, SQIVND (reference sequence). The CDR3 region has the DNA TGTGCCAGTAGCGGCGTAAGCTCTGGAAACACCATATATTTT. Protein: CASSGVSSGNTIYF.

The CDR3 coding sequence is TGTGCCAGCAGCGAGGGGGCCGAAGAGACCCAGTACTTC. Translated, it gives CASSEGAEETQYF. V usage is TRBV5-6 and J usage is TRBJ2-5, with TRBD1 matching 7 bases. Germline V lookup: CDR1 SGHDT, CDR2 YYEEEE. This CDR3 is 13 amino acids long. The V and J ends lost 4 bases and 3 bases, in that order; junction bases with no gene match: 3.

This clone was seen more than once but under ten times. The CDR3 DNA reads as TGTGCCAGCTCATTTGACGGAGTGCCCTACGAGCAGTACTTC. Protein sequence: CASSFDGVPYEQYF. V usage is TRBV18 and J usage is TRBJ2-7; D gene uncertain. Germline V gene lookup returns CDR1 KGHSH and CDR2 LQKENI. The CDR3 covers 14 residues. The V gene lost 5 bases and the J gene lost 2 bases, with 13 bases spanning the gap.

The CDR3 protein is CASSEKGNSPLHF. In DNA form, the CDR3 reads TGTGCCAGCAGTGAAAAGGGTAATTCACCCCTCCACTTT. V usage is TRBV2 and J usage is TRBJ1-6; D uncertain. V shed 2 bases and J shed 6 bases, with 5 bases lying between them. The CDR3 consists of 13 residues. CDR1 is SNHLY and CDR2 is FYNNEI in the germline V gene. The whole variable domain, filled in from reference TRBV2 and TRBJ1-6, reads EPEVTQTPSHQVTQMGQEVILRCVPISNHLYFYWYRQILGQKVEFLVSFYNNEISEKSEIFDDQFSVERPDGSNFTLKIRSTKLEDSAMYFCASSEKGNSPLHFGNGTRLTVT.

This chain uses TRBV2 with TRBJ2-7, with 10 bases aligning to TRBD2. This CDR3 contains 16 residues. The ends lost 7 bases at V and 5 bases at J; junction bases unmatched: 14. CDR1 is SNHLY and CDR2 is FYNNEI in the germline V gene. CDR3 region: CASILKRLAGGHEQYF. The CDR3 DNA sequence: TGTGCCAGCATTTTAAAAAGACTAGCGGGCGGCCACGAGCAGTACTTC.